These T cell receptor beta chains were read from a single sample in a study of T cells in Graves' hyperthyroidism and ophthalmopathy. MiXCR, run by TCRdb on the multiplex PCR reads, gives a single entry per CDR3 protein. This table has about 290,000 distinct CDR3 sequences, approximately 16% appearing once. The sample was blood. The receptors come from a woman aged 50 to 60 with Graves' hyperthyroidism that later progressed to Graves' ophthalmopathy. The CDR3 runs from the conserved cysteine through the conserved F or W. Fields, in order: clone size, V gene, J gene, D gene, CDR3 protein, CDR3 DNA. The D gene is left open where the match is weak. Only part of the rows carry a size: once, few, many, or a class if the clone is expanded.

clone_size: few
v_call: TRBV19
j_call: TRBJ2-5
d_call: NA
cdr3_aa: CASSIGSRGVQETQYF
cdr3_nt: TGTGCCAGTAGTATAGGGAGTAGGGGCGTGCAAGAGACCCAGTACTTC

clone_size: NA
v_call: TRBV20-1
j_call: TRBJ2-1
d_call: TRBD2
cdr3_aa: CSVVPWTSGTHNEQFF
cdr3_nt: TGCAGTGTTGTACCGTGGACTAGCGGGACCCACAATGAGCAGTTCTTC

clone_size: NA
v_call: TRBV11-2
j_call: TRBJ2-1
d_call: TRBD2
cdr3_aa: CASSDSGRAFNEQFF
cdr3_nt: TGTGCCAGCAGCGATAGCGGGAGGGCCTTCAATGAGCAGTTCTTC

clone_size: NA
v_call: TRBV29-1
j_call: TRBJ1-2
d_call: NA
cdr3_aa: CSVSGAARYGYTF
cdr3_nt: TGCAGCGTCTCCGGGGCGGCACGGTATGGCTACACCTTC

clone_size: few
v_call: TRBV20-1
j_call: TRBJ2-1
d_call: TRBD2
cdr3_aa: CSARPGLADPIGFF
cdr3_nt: TGCAGTGCTAGGCCCGGACTAGCAGATCCCATCGGGTTCTTC

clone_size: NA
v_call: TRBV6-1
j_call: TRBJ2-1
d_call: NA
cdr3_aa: CASSPMNEQFF
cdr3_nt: TGTGCCAGCAGCCCTATGAATGAGCAGTTCTTC

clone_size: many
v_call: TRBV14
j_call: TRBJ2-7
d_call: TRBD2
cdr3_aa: CASSQLEREISLMGEQYF
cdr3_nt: TGTGCCAGCAGCCAATTGGAGCGGGAGATCTCTCTTATGGGCGAGCAGTACTTC

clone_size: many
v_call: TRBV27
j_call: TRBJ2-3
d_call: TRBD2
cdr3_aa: CASRSGSRYTQYF
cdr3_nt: TGTGCCAGCAGGAGCGGGAGTAGATATACGCAGTATTTT

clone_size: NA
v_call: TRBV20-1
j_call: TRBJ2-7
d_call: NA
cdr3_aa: CSARAARWYEQYF
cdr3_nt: TGCAGTGCTAGAGCGGCCAGGTGGTACGAGCAGTACTTC

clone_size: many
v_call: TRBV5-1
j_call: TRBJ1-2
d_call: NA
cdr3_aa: CASSSRLDGYTF
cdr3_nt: TGCGCCAGCAGCTCCAGGTTGGATGGCTACACCTTC

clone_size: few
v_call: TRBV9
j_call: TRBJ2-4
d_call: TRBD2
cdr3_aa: CASSPREGRNLAKNIQYF
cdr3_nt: TGTGCCAGCAGCCCCCGGGAGGGGAGAAACCTAGCCAAAAACATTCAGTACTTC

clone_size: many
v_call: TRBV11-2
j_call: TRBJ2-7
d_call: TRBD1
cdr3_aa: CASSSVRGTENYEQYF
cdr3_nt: TGTGCCAGCAGCTCGGTTCGTGGGACAGAAAACTACGAGCAGTACTTC

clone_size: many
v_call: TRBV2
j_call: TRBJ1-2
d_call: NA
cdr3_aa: CASSGAGLYGYTF
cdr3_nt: TGTGCCAGCAGTGGGGCCGGTCTCTATGGCTACACCTTC

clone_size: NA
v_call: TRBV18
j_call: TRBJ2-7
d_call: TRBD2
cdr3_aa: CASSPLAGASREQYF
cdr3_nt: TGTGCCAGCTCACCACTAGCGGGAGCCTCGCGGGAGCAGTACTTC

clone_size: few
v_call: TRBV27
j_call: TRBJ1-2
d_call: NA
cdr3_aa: CASSLGGGGQGGYTF
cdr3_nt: TGTGCCAGCAGTTTGGGTGGGGGGGGCCAGGGGGGCTACACCTTC

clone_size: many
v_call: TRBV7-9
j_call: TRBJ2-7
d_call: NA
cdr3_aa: CASSQTDSYEQYF
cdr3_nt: TGTGCCAGCAGCCAAACGGACAGCTACGAGCAGTACTTC

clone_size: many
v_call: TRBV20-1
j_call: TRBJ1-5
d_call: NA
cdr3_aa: CSAGKSNQPQHF
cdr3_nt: TGCAGTGCTGGAAAAAGCAATCAGCCCCAGCATTTT

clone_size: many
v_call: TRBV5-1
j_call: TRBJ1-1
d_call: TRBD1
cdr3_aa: CASGQDRVDTEAFF
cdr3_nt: TGCGCCAGCGGCCAGGACAGGGTCGACACTGAAGCTTTCTTT

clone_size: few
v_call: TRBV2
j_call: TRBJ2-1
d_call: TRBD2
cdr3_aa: CASSVISGRPRGNEQFF
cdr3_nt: TGTGCCAGCAGTGTAATAAGCGGGAGGCCGAGGGGAAATGAGCAGTTCTTC

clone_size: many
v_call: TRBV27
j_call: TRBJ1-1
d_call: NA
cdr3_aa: CASTISHRSGTSNTEAFF
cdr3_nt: TGTGCCAGCACCATAAGCCACAGGTCAGGGACTTCAAACACTGAAGCTTTCTTT